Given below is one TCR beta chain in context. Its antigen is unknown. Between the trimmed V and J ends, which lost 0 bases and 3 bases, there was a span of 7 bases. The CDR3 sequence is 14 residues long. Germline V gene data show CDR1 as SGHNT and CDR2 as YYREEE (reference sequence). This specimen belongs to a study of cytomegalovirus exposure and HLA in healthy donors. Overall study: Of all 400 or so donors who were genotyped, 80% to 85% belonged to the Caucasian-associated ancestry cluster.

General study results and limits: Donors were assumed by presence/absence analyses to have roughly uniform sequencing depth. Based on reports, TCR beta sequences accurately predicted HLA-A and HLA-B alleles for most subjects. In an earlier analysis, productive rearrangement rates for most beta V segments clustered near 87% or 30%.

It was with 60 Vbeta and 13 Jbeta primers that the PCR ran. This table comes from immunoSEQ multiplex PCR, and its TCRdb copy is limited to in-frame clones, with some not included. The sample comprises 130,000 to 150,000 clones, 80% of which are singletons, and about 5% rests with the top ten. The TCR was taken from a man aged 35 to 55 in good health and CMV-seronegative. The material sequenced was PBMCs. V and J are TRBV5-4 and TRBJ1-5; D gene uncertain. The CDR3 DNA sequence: TGTGCCAGCAGCTTGGATAGAAACAATCAGCCCCAGCATTTT. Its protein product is CASSLDRNNQPQHF.